A selection of T cell receptor beta chains follows, all from one sample in a study of blood T cell repertoires in COVID-19. TCRdb's table, derived via immunoSEQ multiplex PCR, lists solely in-frame clones and lacks some. The sample lists about 240,000 clones; around 87% were seen once. The sample comprised peripheral blood. The origin of the receptors is a woman in her 70s with active or convalescent COVID-19. Both conserved end residues are part of each CDR3. Each record gives: clone size, V gene, J gene, D gene, CDR3 DNA, CDR3 protein. D genes are given only for firm matches. Some rows have no size entry. The others give once, few or many, or a class for an expanded clone.

>NA|TRBV14|TRBJ2-7|TRBD1
TGTGCCAGCAGCTCCCAGGGGGCCACCGAGCAGTACTTC
CASSSQGATEQYF
>NA|TRBV15|TRBJ2-3|NA
TGTGCCACCAGCAGAGATGAGAAAGATACGCAGTATTTT
CATSRDEKDTQYF
>NA|TRBV18|TRBJ2-5|NA
TGTGCCAGCTCACCACCTACGGGGGACCAAGAGACCCAGTACTTC
CASSPPTGDQETQYF
>NA|TRBV15|TRBJ2-7|TRBD1
TGTGCCACCAGCAGAGACCTGTCGACAGGGAGCTCCTACGAGCAGTACTTC
CATSRDLSTGSSYEQYF
>NA|TRBV24-1|TRBJ2-2|NA
TGTGCCACCAGTGAACCATTCGCGTCCTTCGGTATTGGGGAGCTGTTTTTT
CATSEPFASFGIGELFF
>few|TRBV5-1|TRBJ1-2|TRBD1
TGCGCCAGCAGCTTGGATCCGGGACAGAACCCCTATGGCTACACCTTC
CASSLDPGQNPYGYTF
>NA|TRBV19|TRBJ1-5|TRBD1
TGTGCCAGTAGTATAGCCCATCACAGGGGGGATCAGCCCCAGCATTTT
CASSIAHHRGDQPQHF
>NA|TRBV19|TRBJ1-1|NA
TGTGCCAGTAGTAAAGGGAGGCTGAACACTGAAGCTTTCTTT
CASSKGRLNTEAFF
>NA|TRBV12-3/TRBV12-4|TRBJ1-6|NA
TGTGCCAGCAGAACAACGGGTAATTCACCCCTCCACTTT
CASRTTGNSPLHF
>NA|TRBV2|TRBJ2-2|NA
TGTGCCAGCAGACAGGGAACCGGGGAGCTGTTTTTT
CASRQGTGELFF
>NA|TRBV10-3|TRBJ1-2|NA
TGTGCCATCAGTGGAGTCGGTCCCGACTATGGCTACACCTTC
CAISGVGPDYGYTF
>NA|TRBV5-1|TRBJ2-2|TRBD1
TGCGCCAGCAGTAATCGACAGGGGGCCCCCGGGGAGCTGTTTTTT
CASSNRQGAPGELFF
>NA|TRBV4-1|TRBJ1-4|NA
TGCGCCAGCAGCCCGGGACACGGAAATGAAAAACTGTTTTTT
CASSPGHGNEKLFF
>NA|TRBV12-3/TRBV12-4|TRBJ2-7|NA
TGTGCCAGCAGTTTTGGCCCCAGGGACGAGCAGTACTTC
CASSFGPRDEQYF
>NA|TRBV27|TRBJ1-5|NA
TGTGCCAGCAGTTGGACAGAGAATCAGCCCCAGCATTTT
CASSWTENQPQHF
>NA|TRBV5-1|TRBJ2-5|NA
TGCGCCAGCAGCTTCTGGGCCGCAGAGACCCAGTACTTC
CASSFWAAETQYF
>NA|TRBV6-5|TRBJ1-5|TRBD1
TGTGCCAGCAAAATGACAGGGGGGAGCAATCAGCCCCAGCATTTT
CASKMTGGSNQPQHF
>once|TRBV4-3|TRBJ1-4|NA
TGCGCCAGCAGCCAAGGGACAGTCAATGAAAAACTGTTTTTT
CASSQGTVNEKLFF
>NA|TRBV19|TRBJ2-3|NA
TGTGCCAGTATACAGGGGGGGAGCACAGATACGCAGTATTTT
CASIQGGSTDTQYF
>NA|TRBV6-5|TRBJ2-5|NA
TGTGCCAGCAGTTCGTTAGAGACCCAGTACTTC
CASSSLETQYF
>NA|TRBV7-2|TRBJ2-5|NA
TGTGCCAGCAGCTTAGCCCCAGAAAAAGAGACCCAGTACTTC
CASSLAPEKETQYF
>NA|TRBV3-1/TRBV3-2|TRBJ1-6|NA
TGTGCCAGCAGTCAGTACAGTTCACCCCTCCACTTT
CASSQYSSPLHF
>once|TRBV6-5|TRBJ1-3|TRBD1
TGTGCCAGCAGTTACTCGCGACAGGGCAACACCATATATTTT
CASSYSRQGNTIYF
>NA|TRBV3-1/TRBV3-2|TRBJ1-2|TRBD1
TGTGCCAGCAGATATTCGACAGGGCCGGCGGAGTTC
CASRYSTGPAEF
>once|TRBV4-3|TRBJ1-2|NA
TGCGCCAGCAGCCCGTCAGGGTTCCGCGGCTACACCTTC
CASSPSGFRGYTF
>NA|TRBV7-2|TRBJ1-2|TRBD1
TGTGCCAGCAGGGTTACAGGGGGAGAGGAGAATGGCTACACCTTC
CASRVTGGEENGYTF
>NA|TRBV24-1|TRBJ2-5|TRBD1
TGTGCCACCAGCGAGACAGGGACGGGAGAGACCCAGTACTTC
CATSETGTGETQYF
>NA|TRBV7-9|TRBJ1-2|NA
TGTGCCAGCACGTTCAACGAGGGTGATGGCTACACCTTC
CASTFNEGDGYTF
>NA|TRBV25-1|TRBJ1-4|NA
TGTGCCAGCAATATCGGGGGGCTAGCTGAAAAACTGTTTTTT
CASNIGGLAEKLFF
>NA|TRBV6-2/TRBV6-3|TRBJ2-3|NA
TGTGCCAGCAGTTACTCGACAAGTTGGCAGGGGGGCGAAACGCAGTATTTT
CASSYSTSWQGGETQYF
>NA|TRBV29-1|TRBJ1-2|TRBD1
TGCAGCGTTGATTCCGCCGGCAGGGGGAACTATGGCTACACCTTC
CSVDSAGRGNYGYTF
>once|TRBV19|TRBJ2-2|NA
TGTGCCAGTAGTACGGCGGCAGGGCCCGGGGAGCTGTTTTTT
CASSTAAGPGELFF
>few|TRBV11-2|TRBJ2-7|NA
TGTGCCAGCCACCGACAGGTAGGCGTCGAGCAGTACTTC
CASHRQVGVEQYF
>once|TRBV10-2|TRBJ2-7|TRBD2
TGCGCCAGCAGTTTGTCAGGACTAGCGGACTCCTACGAGCAGTACTTC
CASSLSGLADSYEQYF
>NA|TRBV2|TRBJ1-5|TRBD1
TGTGCCAGCAGTGGTGGGACAGGGGGTTGGAATCAGCCCCAGCATTTT
CASSGGTGGWNQPQHF
>NA|TRBV4-1|TRBJ1-5|NA
TGCGCCAGCAGCCAAGGACAGGCCCCCAATCAGCCCCAGCATTTT
CASSQGQAPNQPQHF
>NA|TRBV5-6|TRBJ1-5|NA
TGTGCCAGCAGCTTACGACAGATGAGCAATCAGCCCCAGCATTTT
CASSLRQMSNQPQHF